This T cell receptor beta chain was retrieved from a study of cytomegalovirus exposure and HLA in healthy donors. Points on this clone: Its antigen is not identified.

General study points: A few V segments could not be told apart, such as TRBV6-2 and TRBV6-3, and were left out.

Trimming cost V 5 bases and J 4 bases; bases outside gene matches: 10. CDR1 is LNHDA, CDR2 SQIVND, per germline (reference sequence). CDR3 length: 15 amino acids. 60 Vbeta and 13 Jbeta primers were used in PCR. Clones were sequenced by immunoSEQ multiplex PCR, and TCRdb holds only the in-frame ones, with some missing. The sample has roughly 190,000 clones; about four fifths are singletons. The rearrangement links TRBV19 to TRBJ1-1, with TRBD1 matching 7 bases. Sequenced: PBMCs. This TCR came from a woman between 18 and 29 years old in good health and CMV-seronegative. CDR3 bases: TGTGCCAGTAGTGGCCGACAGGGATGGGGCACTGAAGCTTTCTTT. This codes for CASSGRQGWGTEAFF.